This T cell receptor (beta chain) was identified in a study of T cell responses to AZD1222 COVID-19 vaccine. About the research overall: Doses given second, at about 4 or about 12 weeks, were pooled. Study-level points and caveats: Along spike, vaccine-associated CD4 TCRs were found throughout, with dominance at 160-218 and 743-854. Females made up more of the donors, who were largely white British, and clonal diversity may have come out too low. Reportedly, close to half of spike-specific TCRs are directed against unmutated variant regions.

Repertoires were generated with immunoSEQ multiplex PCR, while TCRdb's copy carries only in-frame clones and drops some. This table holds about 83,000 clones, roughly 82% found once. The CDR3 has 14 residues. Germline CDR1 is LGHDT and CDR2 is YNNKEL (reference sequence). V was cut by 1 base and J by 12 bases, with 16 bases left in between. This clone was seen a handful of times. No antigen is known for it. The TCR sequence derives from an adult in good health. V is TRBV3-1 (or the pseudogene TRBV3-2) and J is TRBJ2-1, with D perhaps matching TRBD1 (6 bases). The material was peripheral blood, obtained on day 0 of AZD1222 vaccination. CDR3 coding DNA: TGTGCCAGCAGCCAAGTGCCAGGGGCAGGCGCGCAGTTCTTC. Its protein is CASSQVPGAGAQFF.